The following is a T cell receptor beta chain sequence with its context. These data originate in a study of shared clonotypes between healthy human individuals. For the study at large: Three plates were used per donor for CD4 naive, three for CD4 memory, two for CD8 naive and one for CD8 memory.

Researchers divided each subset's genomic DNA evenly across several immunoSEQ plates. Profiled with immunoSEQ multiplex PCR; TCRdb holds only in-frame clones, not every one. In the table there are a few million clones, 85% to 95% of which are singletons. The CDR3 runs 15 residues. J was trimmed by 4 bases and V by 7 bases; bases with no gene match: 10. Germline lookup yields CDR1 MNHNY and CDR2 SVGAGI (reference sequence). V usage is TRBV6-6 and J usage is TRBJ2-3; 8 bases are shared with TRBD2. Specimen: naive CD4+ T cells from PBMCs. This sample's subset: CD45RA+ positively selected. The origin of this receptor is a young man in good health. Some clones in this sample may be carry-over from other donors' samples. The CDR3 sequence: CASNPAGDGADTQYF. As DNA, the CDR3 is TGTGCCAGCAATCCAGCGGGAGATGGAGCAGATACGCAGTATTTT.